These 12 T cell receptor beta chains share one sample of origin, sequenced in a study of radiotherapy plus CTLA-4 blockade in lung cancer (dated by TCRdb to 2016 to 2019). The method behind the library was the immunoSEQ multiplex PCR assay. This immuneACCESS table, as held by TCRdb, lists in-frame sequences with V and J called but not all clones. Of the missing ones, under half trace to an unresolved V gene in checked studies; the others have no known cause. The sample profile shows about 49,000 clones; 60% to 80% of them were found once. Over 8.5% of the sample goes to the ten largest clones. The specimen was peripheral blood, collected from a patient treated with radiotherapy plus ipilimumab. The source is a human donor with non-small cell lung cancer who had stable disease on radiotherapy plus ipilimumab.

In its sample, this clone was seen a few times. As DNA, the CDR3 is TGTGCCAGCAGCTTTGGCGGGGGCCGTTACAATGAGCAGTTCTTC. It yields the protein CASSFGGGRYNEQFF. The chain carries TRBV7-6 and TRBJ2-1, with a weak D call TRBD2 (7 bases). V shed 3 bases and J shed 4 bases, with 13 bases lying between them. Germline-derived CDR1 and CDR2 are SGHVS and FNYEAQ. The CDR3 runs 15 residues.

CDR3 nucleotides: TGCAGTGCTCGAGTTACCTATGGCTACACCTTC. It is translated as CSARVTYGYTF. The chain joins TRBV20-1 to TRBJ1-2; D ambiguous. The V gene lost 5 bases and the J gene lost 4 bases, with 8 bases spanning the gap. The CDR3 contains 11 residues. The germline gives CDR1 DFQATT, CDR2 SNEGSKA (reference sequence).

Written as DNA, the CDR3 is TGTGCCAGCAGCGTTACAGGGGGAGGGACTGAAGCTTTCTTT. It is translated as CASSVTGGGTEAFF. The chain is built from TRBV11-3 and TRBJ1-1; 8 positions agree with TRBD1. The junction had 7 bases not matched to a gene; V was cut back by 5 bases and J by 5 bases. CDR1 is SGHNT, CDR2 YENEEA, per germline. The CDR3 has 14 residues.

The chain links TRBV6-1 to TRBJ2-7, with no clear D. Looked up from germline, CDR1 is MNHNS and CDR2 is SASEGT. This CDR3 region has 13 residues. V shed 8 bases and J shed 1 base, with 12 bases lying between them. This CDR3 is CASAQSFSYEQYV. The CDR3 DNA is TGTGCCAGCGCGCAATCCTTTTCCTACGAGCAGTACGTC.

The chain is built from TRBV19 and TRBJ1-1; 7 nucleotides align to TRBD1. Germline V gene sequence: CDR1 LNHDA, CDR2 SQIVND (reference sequence). V lost 3 bases, J lost 1 base, and 5 bases stayed unmatched. This CDR3 contains 15 residues. The CDR3 bases are TGTGCCAGTAGTATTCGGGACAGATGGAACACTGAAGCTTTCTTT. Protein sequence: CASSIRDRWNTEAFF.

Only a few counts were recorded for this clone. The V and J genes are TRBV28 and TRBJ2-7; 11 nucleotides match TRBD2. Trimming took 5 bases from V and 0 from J; bases not matched to a gene: 3. The CDR3 runs 15 residues. The germline gives CDR1 MDHEN, CDR2 SYDVKM. The CDR3 DNA is TGTGCCAGCAGTACTAGCGGGGGCAGCTCCTACGAGCAGTACGTC. Residues: CASSTSGGSSYEQYV.

The chain employs TRBV5-6 and TRBJ1-4; 7 positions match TRBD1. With V trimmed by 2 bases and J by 8 bases, 6 bases remained unmatched. CDR1 is SGHDT and CDR2 is YYEEEE in the germline V gene. CDR3 length: 14 amino acids. The CDR3 DNA is TGTGCCAGCAGCTTCGAACAGGGGCCCGAAAAACTGTTTTTT. Its protein product is CASSFEQGPEKLFF.

This clone was observed a handful of times. The chain recombines TRBV5-4 with TRBJ2-5, with D uncertain. Germline CDR1 SGHNT, CDR2 YYREEE (reference sequence). Trimming removed 1 base from V and 2 bases from J, with 9 bases in between. The CDR3 spans 14 residues. The CDR3 bases are TGTGCCAGCAGCTTGACGGCCGGACAAGAGACCCAGTACTTC. As protein: CASSLTAGQETQYF.

This clone turned up a few times. The CDR3 sequence: CASRKDGFQEEYF. CDR3 in DNA: TGTGCCAGCAGAAAAGACGGCTTCCAGGAGGAGTACTTC. The rearrangement joins TRBV7-6 to TRBJ2-7, with D perhaps TRBD2 (5 bases). This CDR3 has 13 amino acids. Germline V gene sequence: CDR1 SGHVS, CDR2 FNYEAQ. The germline V and J ends were trimmed by 6 bases and 11 bases, with 20 bases remaining between them.

This chain uses TRBV15 with TRBJ1-5; D possibly corresponds to TRBD1 (5 bases). CDR3 length: 13 residues. Germline-derived CDR1 and CDR2 are LNHNV and YYDKDF (reference sequence). V shed 7 bases and J shed 3 bases, with 10 bases lying between them. CDR3 amino acids: CATTQAPNQPQHF. DNA for the CDR3: TGTGCCACCACACAGGCCCCCAATCAGCCCCAGCATTTT.

The V call is TRBV6-5, the J call TRBJ1-2; TRBD1 is a possible D gene (6 bases). The CDR3 extends over 15 amino acids. Germline CDR1 is MNHEY and CDR2 is SVGAGI. Trimming took off 7 bases at V and 7 bases at J, with 22 bases between the two ends. CDR3 DNA: TGTGCCAGCACCTATGGGAGACAGGAGTTAGGTGGCTACACCTTC. This encodes CASTYGRQELGGYTF.

This clone was recorded a few times. The CDR3 region is CASRAGRWGSPLHF. CDR3 coding DNA: TGTGCCAGCAGGGCAGGCCGATGGGGTTCACCCCTCCACTTT. V and J are TRBV27 and TRBJ1-6, with no clear D. Germline CDR1 is MNHEY and CDR2 is SMNVEV (reference sequence). This CDR3 spans 14 amino acids. Trimming cost V 6 bases and J 9 bases, with 15 bases left between them.